This TCR beta chain was found in a study of identical twins. Study-level results: Within monozygotic twins, out-of-frame TCR alpha sharing was underestimated by the models.

This clonotype was seen at least ten times. Its specificity is unknown. An end of the junction differs from the germline gene, which may be a read error. A universal primer site came from template switching; cDNA carried unique molecular identifiers. TCRdb re-called the 5' RACE reads through MiXCR, storing one row per CDR3 protein. The repertoire holds 450,000 or so distinct CDR3 sequences, with 20% to 30% as singletons. Per germline, CDR1 SGHRS and CDR2 YFSETQ. The CDR3 has 11 amino acids. In addition, the sample was reused for a study of T cells expressing NK-cell markers. This second report adds: Several experiments added an anti-gamma-delta TCR antibody to sort only alpha-beta TCR T cells. In a few donors, dominant clonotypes made up roughly 28.3-65% of CD3+CD56-NKG2C+ cells.

The gene calls are TRBV5-1 and TRBJ2-3; D is uncertain. This receptor was identified in a woman aged 18-29 years in good health. The sequenced sample was CD4+ T cells sorted from blood. CDR3 bases: TGTGCCAGCAGCTTGACAGATACGCAGTATTTT. As protein: CASSLTDTQYF.